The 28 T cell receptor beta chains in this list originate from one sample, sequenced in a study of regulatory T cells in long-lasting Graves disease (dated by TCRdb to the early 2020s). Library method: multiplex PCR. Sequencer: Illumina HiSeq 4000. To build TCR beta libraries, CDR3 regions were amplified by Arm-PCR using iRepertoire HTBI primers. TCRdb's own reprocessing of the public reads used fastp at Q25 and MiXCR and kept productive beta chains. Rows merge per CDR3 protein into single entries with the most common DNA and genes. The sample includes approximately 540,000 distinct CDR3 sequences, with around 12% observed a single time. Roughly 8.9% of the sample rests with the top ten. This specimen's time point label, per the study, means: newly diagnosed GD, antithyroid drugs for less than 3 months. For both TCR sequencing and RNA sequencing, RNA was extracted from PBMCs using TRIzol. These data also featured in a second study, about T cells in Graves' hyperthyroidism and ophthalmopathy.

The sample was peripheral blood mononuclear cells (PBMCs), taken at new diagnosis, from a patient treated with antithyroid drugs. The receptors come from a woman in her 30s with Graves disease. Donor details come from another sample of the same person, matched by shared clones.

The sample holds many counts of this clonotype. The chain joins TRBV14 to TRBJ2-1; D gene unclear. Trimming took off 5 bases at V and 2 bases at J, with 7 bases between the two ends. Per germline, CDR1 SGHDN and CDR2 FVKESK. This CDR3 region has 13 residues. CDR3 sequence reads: CASSSRAYNEQFF. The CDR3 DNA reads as TGTGCCAGCAGCTCCCGGGCCTACAATGAGCAGTTCTTC.

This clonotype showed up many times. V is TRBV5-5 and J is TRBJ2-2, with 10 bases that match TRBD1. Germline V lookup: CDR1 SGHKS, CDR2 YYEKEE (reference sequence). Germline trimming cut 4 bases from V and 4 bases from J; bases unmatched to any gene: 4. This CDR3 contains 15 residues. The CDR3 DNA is TGTGCCAGCAGCGCGACAGGGGGCGGCACCGGGGAGCTGTTTTTT. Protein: CASSATGGGTGELFF.

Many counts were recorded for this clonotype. CDR3 residues: CASSRSQGYEQFF. CDR3 bases: TGTGCCAGCAGCCGATCCCAGGGGTACGAGCAGTTCTTC. The rearrangement uses TRBV7-2 and TRBJ2-1; D possibly corresponds to TRBD1 (6 bases). The CDR3 extends over 13 amino acids. The germline gives CDR1 SGHTA, CDR2 FQGNSA. Trimming left V 5 bases short and J 10 bases short, with 15 bases between.

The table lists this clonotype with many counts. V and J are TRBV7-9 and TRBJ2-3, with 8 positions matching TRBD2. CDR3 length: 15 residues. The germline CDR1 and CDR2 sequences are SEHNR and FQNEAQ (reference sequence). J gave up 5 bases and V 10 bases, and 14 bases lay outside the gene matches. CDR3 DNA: TGTGCCAACTCAGCGGGAGTAAATGGTAAAGATACGCAGTATTTT. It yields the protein CANSAGVNGKDTQYF.

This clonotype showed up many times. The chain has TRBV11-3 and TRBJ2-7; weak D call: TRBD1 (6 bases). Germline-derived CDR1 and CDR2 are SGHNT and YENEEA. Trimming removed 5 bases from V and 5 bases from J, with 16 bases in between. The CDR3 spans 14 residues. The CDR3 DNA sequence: TGTGCCAGCAGCCATAGACAGGTCGAGGACGAGCAGTACTTC. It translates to CASSHRQVEDEQYF.

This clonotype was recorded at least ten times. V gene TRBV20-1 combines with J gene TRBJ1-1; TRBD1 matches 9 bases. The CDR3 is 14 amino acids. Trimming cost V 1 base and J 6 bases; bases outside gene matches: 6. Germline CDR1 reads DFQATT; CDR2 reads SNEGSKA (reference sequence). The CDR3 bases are TGCAGTGCTAGAGGGTTGGGACAGGGAGCTGAAGCTTTCTTT. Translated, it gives CSARGLGQGAEAFF.

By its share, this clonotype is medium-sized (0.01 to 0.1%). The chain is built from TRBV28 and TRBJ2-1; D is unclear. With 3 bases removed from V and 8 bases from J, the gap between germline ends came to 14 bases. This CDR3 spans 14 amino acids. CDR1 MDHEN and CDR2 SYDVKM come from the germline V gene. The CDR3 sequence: CASSLYQENYEQFF. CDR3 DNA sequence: TGTGCCAGCAGTTTGTATCAGGAAAACTATGAGCAGTTCTTC.

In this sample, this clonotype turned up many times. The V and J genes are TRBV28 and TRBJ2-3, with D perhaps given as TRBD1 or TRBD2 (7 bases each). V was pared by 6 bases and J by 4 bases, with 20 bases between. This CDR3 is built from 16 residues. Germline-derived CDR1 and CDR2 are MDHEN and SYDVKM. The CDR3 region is CASSTPRQGGSDTQYF. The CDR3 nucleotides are TGTGCCAGCAGCACGCCCCGACAGGGAGGGTCAGATACGCAGTATTTT.

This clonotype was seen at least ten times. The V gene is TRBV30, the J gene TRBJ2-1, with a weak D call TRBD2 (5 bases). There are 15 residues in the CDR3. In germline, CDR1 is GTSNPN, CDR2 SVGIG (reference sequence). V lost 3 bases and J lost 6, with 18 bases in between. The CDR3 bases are TGTGCCTGGAGGCTATATTTAGCGCCGGGCAATGAGCAGTTCTTC. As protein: CAWRLYLAPGNEQFF.

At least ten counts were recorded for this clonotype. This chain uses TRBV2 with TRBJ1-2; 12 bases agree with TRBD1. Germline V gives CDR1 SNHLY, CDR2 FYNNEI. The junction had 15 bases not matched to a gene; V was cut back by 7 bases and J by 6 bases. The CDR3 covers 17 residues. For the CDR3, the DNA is TGTGCCAGCATAGGGAACTATGGGGACAGGGGGCGCGATGGCTACACCTTC. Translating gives CASIGNYGDRGRDGYTF. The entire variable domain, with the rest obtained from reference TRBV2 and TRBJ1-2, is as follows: EPEVTQTPSHQVTQMGQEVILRCVPISNHLYFYWYRQILGQKVEFLVSFYNNEISEKSEIFDDQFSVERPDGSNFTLKIRSTKLEDSAMYFCASIGNYGDRGRDGYTFGSGTRLTVV.

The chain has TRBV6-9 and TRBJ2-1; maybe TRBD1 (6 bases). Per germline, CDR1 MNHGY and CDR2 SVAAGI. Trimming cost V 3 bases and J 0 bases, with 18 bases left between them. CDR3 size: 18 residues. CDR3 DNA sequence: TGTGCCAGCAGTTACCTTTCTCCGTCGGACAGCTCCTACAATGAGCAGTTCTTC. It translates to CASSYLSPSDSSYNEQFF.

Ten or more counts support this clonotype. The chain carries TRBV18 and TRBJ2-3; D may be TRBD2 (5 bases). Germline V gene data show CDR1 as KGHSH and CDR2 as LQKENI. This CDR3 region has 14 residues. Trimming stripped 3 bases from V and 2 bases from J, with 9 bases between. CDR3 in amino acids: CASSPGRDTDTQYF. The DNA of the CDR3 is TGTGCCAGCTCACCCGGACGGGACACAGATACGCAGTATTTT.

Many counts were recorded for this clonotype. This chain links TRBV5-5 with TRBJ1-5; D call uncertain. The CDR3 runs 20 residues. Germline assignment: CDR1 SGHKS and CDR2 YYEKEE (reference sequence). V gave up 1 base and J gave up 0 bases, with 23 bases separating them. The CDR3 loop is CASSLSALARFGDSNQPQHF. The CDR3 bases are TGTGCCAGCAGCTTGTCGGCCCTTGCGAGGTTTGGGGATAGCAATCAGCCCCAGCATTTT. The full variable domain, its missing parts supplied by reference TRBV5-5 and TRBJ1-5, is DAGVTQSPTHLIKTRGQQVTLRCSPISGHKSVSWYQQVLGQGPQFIFQYYEKEERGRGNFPDRFSARQFPNYSSELNVNALLLGDSALYLCASSLSALARFGDSNQPQHFGDGTRLSIL.

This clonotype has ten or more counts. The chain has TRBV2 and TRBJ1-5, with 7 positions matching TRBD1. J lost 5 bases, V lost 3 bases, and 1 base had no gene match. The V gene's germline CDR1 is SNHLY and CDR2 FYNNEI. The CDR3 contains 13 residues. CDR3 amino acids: CASSDQGDQPQHF. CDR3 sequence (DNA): TGTGCCAGCAGTGACCAGGGGGATCAGCCCCAGCATTTT.

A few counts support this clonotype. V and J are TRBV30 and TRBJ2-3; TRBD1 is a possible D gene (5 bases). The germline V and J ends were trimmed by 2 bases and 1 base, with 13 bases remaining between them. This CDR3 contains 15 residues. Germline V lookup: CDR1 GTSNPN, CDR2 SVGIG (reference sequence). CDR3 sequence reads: CAWSSQGLRTDTQYF. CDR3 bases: TGTGCCTGGAGTTCTCAGGGATTACGCACAGATACGCAGTATTTT.

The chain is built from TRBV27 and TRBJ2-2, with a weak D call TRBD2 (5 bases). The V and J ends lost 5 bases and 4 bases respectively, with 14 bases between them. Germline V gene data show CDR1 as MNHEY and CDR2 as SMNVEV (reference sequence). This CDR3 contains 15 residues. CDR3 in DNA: TGTGCCAGCAGTCTCGGGATCTGGGGCACCGGGGAGCTGTTTTTT. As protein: CASSLGIWGTGELFF.

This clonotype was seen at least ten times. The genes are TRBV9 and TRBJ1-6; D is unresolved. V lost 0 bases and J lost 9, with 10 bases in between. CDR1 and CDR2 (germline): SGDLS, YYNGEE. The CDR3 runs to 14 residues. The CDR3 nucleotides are TGTGCCAGCAGCGTAGCGTCGGCGGTTTCACCCCTCCACTTT. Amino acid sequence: CASSVASAVSPLHF.

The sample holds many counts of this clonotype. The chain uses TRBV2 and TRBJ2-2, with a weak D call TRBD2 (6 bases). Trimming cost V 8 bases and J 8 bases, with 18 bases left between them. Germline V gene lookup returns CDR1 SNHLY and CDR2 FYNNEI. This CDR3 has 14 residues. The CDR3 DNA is TGTGCCAGCCGCAGAACCGGGACTCTGGGGGAGCTGTTTTTT. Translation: CASRRTGTLGELFF.

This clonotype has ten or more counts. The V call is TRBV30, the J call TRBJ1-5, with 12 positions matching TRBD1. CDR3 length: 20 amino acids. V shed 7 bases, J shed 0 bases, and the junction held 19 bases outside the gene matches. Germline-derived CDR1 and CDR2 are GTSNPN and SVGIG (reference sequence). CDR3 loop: CASHLRDRGRSLGSNQPQHF. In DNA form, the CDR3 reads TGTGCCTCCCACTTAAGGGACAGGGGGCGATCTTTGGGTAGCAATCAGCCCCAGCATTTT.

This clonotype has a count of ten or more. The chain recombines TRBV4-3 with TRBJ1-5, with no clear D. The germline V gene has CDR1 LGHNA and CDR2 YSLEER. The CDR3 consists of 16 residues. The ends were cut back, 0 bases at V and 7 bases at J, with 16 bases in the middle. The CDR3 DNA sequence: TGCGCCAGCAGCCAAGATAGGCGAACCGGTGGGCAGCCCCAGCATTTT. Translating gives CASSQDRRTGGQPQHF.

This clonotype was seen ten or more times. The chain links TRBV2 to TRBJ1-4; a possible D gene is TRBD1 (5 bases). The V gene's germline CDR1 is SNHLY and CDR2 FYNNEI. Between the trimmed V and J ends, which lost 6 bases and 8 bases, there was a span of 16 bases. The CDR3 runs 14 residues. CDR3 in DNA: TGTGCCAGCAGCGGACGGAAAGGGGTAGAAAAACTGTTTTTT. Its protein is CASSGRKGVEKLFF.

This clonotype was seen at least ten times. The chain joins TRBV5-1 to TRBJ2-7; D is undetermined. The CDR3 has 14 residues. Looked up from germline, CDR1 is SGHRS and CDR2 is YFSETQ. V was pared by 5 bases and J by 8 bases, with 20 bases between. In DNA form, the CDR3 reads TGCGCCAGCAGGGTTTCAGGTGAAGCTACTAAGCAGTACTTC. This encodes CASRVSGEATKQYF.

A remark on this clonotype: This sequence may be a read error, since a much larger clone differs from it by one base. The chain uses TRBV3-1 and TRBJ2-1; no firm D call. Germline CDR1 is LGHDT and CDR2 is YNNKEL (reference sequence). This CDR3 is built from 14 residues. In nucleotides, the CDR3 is TGTGTCAGCAGCCAAGATACCGGAGTTCGGGAGCAGTTCTTC. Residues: CVSSQDTGVREQFF.

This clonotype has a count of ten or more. The CDR3 loop reads CASSLRGTSGRPEQFF. The CDR3, as DNA: TGTGCCAGCAGCCTCCGGGGGACTAGCGGGAGGCCTGAGCAGTTCTTC. The chain uses TRBV12-3 or TRBV12-4 and TRBJ2-1; 15 bases align to TRBD2. The CDR3 covers 16 residues. With 6 bases clipped from V and 9 bases from J, the junction kept 9 bases outside the gene matches.

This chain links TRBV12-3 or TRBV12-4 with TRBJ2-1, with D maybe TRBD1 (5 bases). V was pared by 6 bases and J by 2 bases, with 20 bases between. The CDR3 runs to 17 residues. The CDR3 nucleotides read TGTGCCAGCAGCCGAGCCTCCTCCAGGGCCCCCTACAATGAGCAGTTCTTC. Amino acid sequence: CASSRASSRAPYNEQFF.

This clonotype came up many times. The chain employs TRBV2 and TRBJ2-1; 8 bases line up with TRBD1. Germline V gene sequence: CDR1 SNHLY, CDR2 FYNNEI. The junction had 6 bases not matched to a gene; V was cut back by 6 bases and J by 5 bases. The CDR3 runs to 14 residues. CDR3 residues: CASSPRTGNNEQFF. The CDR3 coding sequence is TGTGCCAGCAGCCCGAGGACAGGGAACAATGAGCAGTTCTTC.

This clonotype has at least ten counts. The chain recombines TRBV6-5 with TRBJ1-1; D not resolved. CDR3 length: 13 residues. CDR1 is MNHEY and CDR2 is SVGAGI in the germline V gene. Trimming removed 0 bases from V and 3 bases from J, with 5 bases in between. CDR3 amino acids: CASSYSRDTEAFF. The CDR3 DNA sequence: TGTGCCAGCAGTTACTCGAGGGACACTGAAGCTTTCTTT.

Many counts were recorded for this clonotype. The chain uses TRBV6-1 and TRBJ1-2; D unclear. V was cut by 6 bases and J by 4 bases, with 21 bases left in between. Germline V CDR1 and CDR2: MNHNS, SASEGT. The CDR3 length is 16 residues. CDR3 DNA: TGTGCCAGCAGCCCTCCCTCGCCCCTCAGACTCTATGGCTACACCTTC. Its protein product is CASSPPSPLRLYGYTF.